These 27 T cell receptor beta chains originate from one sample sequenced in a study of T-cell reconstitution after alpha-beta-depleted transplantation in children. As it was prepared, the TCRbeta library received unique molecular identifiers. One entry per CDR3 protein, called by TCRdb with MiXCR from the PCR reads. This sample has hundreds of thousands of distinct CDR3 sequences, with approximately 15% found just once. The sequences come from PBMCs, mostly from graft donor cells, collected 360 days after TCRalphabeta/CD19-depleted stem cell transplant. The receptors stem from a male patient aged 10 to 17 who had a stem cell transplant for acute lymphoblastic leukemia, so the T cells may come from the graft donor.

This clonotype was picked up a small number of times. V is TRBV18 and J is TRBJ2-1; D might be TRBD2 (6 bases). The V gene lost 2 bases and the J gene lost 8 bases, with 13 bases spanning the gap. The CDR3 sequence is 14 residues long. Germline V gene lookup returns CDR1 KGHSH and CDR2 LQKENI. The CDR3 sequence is CASSPTVGGDEQFF. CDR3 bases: TGTGCCAGCTCACCAACGGTAGGAGGGGATGAGCAGTTCTTC.

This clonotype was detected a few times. The CDR3 sequence: CASSLAVASGSRNEQFF. The CDR3 DNA sequence: TGTGCCAGCAGCTTGGCTGTCGCTAGCGGGAGTCGCAATGAGCAGTTCTTC. The V and J genes are TRBV5-5 and TRBJ2-1; 10 bases are a match to TRBD2. The CDR3 runs to 17 residues. Germline V lookup: CDR1 SGHKS, CDR2 YYEKEE (reference sequence). V was pared by 0 bases and J by 6 bases, with 9 bases of the junction left unmatched. Full variable domain (remainder filled in from reference TRBV5-5 and TRBJ2-1): DAGVTQSPTHLIKTRGQQVTLRCSPISGHKSVSWYQQVLGQGPQFIFQYYEKEERGRGNFPDRFSARQFPNYSSELNVNALLLGDSALYLCASSLAVASGSRNEQFFGPGTRLTVL.

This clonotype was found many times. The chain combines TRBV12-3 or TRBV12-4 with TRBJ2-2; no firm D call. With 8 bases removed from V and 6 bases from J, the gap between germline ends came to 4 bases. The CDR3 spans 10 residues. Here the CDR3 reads CASGSGELFF. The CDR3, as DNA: TGTGCCAGCGGATCCGGGGAGCTGTTTTTT.

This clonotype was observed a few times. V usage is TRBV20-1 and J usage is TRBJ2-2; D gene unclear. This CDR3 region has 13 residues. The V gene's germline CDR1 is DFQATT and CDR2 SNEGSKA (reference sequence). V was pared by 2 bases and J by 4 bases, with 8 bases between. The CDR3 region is CSARSSGTGELFF. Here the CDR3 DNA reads TGCAGTGCTAGATCGAGTGGCACCGGGGAGCTGTTTTTT.

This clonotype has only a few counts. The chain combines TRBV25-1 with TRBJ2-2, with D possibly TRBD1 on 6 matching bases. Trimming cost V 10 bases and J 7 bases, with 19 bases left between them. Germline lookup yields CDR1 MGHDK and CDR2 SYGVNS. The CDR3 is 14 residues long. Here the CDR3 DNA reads TGTGCCATCGAGGGTACAGGGCGCGGCGGGGAGCTGTTTTTT. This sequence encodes CAIEGTGRGGELFF.

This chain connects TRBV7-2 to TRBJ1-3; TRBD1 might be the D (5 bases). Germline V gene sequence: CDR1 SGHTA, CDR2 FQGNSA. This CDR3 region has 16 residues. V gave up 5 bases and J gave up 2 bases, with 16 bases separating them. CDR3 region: CASSDDSPWPGNTIYF. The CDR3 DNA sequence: TGTGCCAGCAGCGACGACAGTCCTTGGCCTGGAAACACCATATATTTT.

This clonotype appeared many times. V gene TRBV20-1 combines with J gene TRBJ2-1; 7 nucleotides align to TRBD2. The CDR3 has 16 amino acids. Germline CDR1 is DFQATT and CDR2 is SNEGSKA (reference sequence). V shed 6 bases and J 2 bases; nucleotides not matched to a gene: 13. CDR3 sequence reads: CSAWGGRERPYNEQFF. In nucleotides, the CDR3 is TGCAGTGCCTGGGGGGGACGGGAGAGGCCCTACAATGAGCAGTTCTTC.

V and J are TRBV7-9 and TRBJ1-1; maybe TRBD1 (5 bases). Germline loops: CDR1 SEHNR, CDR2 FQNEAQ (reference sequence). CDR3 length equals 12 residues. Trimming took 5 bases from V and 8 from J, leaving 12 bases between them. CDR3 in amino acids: CASSPPRVEAFF. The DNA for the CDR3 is TGTGCCAGCAGCCCCCCCAGGGTAGAAGCTTTCTTT.

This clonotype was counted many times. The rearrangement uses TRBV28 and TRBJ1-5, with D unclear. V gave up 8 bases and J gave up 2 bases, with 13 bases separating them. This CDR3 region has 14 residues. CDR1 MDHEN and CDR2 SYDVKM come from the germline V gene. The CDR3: CASVVIRGNQPQHF. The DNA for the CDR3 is TGTGCCAGCGTTGTTATCCGGGGCAATCAGCCCCAGCATTTT.

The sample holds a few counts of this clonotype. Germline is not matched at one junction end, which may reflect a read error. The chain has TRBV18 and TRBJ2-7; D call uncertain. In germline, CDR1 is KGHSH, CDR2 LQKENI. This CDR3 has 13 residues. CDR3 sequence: CASSPLPNYEQYF. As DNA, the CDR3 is TGTGCCAGCTCCCCACTCCCTAACTACGAGCAGTACTTC.

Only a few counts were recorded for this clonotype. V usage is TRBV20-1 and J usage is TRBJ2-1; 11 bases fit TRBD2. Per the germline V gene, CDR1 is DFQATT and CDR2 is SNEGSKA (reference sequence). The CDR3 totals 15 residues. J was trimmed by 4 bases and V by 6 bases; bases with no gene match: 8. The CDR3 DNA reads TGCAGTGCCGCTACTAGCGGGAGTATTTACAATGAGCAGTTCTTC. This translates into CSAATSGSIYNEQFF.

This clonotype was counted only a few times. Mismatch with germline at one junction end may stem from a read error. CDR3 amino acids: CAITESRGRTDTQYF. As DNA, the CDR3 is TGTGCCATCACTGAGTCCAGGGGGCGGACAGATACGCAGTATTTT. The chain employs TRBV10-3 and TRBJ2-3; TRBD1 agrees at 8 bases. Looked up from germline, CDR1 is ENHRY and CDR2 is SYGVKD. The CDR3 loop spans 15 amino acids.

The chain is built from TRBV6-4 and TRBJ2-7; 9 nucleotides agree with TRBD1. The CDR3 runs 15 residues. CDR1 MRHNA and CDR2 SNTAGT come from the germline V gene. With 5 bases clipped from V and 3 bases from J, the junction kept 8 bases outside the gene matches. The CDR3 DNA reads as TGTGCCAGCAGTAGGGGCGGACAGGGGAGCTACGAGCAGTACTTC. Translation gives CASSRGGQGSYEQYF.

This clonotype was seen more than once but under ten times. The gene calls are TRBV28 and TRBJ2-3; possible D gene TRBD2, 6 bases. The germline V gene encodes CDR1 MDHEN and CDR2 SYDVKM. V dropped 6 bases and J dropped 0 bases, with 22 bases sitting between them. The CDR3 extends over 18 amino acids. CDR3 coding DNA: TGTGCCAGCAGCTTGGACGGTGCGGGGATTCCTAGCACAGATACGCAGTATTTT. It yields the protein CASSLDGAGIPSTDTQYF.

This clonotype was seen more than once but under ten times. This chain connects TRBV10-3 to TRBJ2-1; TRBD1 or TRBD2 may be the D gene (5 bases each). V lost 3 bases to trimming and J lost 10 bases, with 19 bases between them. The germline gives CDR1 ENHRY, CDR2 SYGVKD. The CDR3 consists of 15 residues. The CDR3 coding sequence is TGTGCCATCAGTGAACAGGCCGCTGGGGAGAGGGAGCAGTTCTTC. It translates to CAISEQAAGEREQFF.

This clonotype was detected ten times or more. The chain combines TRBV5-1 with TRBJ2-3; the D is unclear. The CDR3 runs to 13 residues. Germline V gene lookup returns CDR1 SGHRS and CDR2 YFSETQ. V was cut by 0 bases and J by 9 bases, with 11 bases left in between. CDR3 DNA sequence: TGCGCCAGCAGCTTGGCCGTTGACCTAACGCAGTATTTT. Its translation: CASSLAVDLTQYF. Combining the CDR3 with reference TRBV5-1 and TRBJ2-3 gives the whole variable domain KAGVTQTPRYLIKTRGQQVTLSCSPISGHRSVSWYQQTPGQGLQFLFEYFSETQRNKGNFPGRFSGRQFSNSRSEMNVSTLELGDSALYLCASSLAVDLTQYFGPGTRLTVL.

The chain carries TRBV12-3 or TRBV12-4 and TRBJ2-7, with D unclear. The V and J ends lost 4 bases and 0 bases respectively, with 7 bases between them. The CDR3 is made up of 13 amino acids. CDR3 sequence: CASSSIDSYEQYF. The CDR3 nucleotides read TGTGCCAGCAGTTCTATTGACTCCTACGAGCAGTACTTC.

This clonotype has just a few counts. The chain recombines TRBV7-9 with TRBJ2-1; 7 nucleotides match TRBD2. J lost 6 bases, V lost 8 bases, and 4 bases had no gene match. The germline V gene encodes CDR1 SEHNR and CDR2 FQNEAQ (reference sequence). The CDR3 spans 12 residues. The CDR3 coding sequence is TGTGCCAGCGTCCTAGCGGCCAATGAGCAGTTCTTC. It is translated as CASVLAANEQFF.

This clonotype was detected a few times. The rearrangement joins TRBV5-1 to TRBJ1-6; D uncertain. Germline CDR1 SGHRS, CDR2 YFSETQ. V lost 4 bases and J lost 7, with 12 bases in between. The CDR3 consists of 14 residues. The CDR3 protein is CASSPREENSPLHF. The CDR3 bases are TGCGCCAGCAGCCCGCGAGAGGAGAATTCACCCCTCCACTTT.

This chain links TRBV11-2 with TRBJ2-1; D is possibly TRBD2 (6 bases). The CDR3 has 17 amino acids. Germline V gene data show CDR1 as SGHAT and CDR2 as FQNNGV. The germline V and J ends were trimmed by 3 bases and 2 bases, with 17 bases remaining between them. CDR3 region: CASSFWSGLATYNEQFF. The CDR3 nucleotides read TGTGCCAGCAGCTTTTGGTCGGGACTCGCTACCTACAATGAGCAGTTCTTC.

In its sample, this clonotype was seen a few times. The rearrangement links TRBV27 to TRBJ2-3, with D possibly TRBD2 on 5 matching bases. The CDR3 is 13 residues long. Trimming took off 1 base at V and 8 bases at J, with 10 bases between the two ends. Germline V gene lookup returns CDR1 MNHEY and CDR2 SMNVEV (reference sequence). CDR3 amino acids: CASSLFLAATQYF. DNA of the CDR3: TGTGCCAGCAGTTTATTTCTAGCAGCTACGCAGTATTTT.

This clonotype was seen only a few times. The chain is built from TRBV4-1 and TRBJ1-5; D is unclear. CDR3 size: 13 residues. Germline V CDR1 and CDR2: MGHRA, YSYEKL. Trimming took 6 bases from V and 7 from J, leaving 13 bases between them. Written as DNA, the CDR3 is TGCGCCAGCAGTCCTTGGCCTGGCCAGCCCCAGCATTTT. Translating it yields CASSPWPGQPQHF.

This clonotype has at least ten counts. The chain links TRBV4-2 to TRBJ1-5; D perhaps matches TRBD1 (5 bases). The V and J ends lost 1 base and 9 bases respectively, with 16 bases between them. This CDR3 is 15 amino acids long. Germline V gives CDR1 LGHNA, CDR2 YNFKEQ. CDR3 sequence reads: CASSQVFRGAGPQHF. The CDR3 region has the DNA TGTGCCAGCAGCCAAGTTTTCCGGGGCGCTGGGCCCCAGCATTTT.

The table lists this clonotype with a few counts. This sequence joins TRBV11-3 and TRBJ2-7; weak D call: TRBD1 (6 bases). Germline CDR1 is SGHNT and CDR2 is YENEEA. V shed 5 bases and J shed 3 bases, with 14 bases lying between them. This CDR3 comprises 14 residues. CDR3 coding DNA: TGTGCCAGCAGCCTCTTGACGGACAGCTACGAGCAGTACTTC. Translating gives CASSLLTDSYEQYF.

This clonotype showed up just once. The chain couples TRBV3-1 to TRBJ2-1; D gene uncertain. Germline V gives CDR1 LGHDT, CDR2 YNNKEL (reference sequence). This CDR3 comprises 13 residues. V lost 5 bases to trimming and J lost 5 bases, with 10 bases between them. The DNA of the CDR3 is TGTGCCAGCAGCTCACGGCCCGACAATGAGCAGTTCTTC. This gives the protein CASSSRPDNEQFF.

This CDR3 reads CASSVVGSNEQFF. In DNA, the CDR3 is TGTGCCAGCAGCGTAGTGGGTAGCAATGAGCAGTTCTTC. V usage is TRBV9 and J usage is TRBJ2-1, with D unclear. Germline V gene lookup returns CDR1 SGDLS and CDR2 YYNGEE. Trimming took 0 bases from V and 6 from J, leaving 7 bases between them. This CDR3 is built from 13 residues.

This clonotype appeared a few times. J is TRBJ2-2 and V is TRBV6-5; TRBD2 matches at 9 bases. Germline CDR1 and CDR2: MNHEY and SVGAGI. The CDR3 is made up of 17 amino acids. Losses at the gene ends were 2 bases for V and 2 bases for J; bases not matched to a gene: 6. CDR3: CASSYGPGLANTGELFF. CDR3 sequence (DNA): TGTGCCAGCAGTTACGGGCCGGGACTAGCTAACACCGGGGAGCTGTTTTTT.